The present entry profiles one T cell receptor beta chain with its context. A much larger clone sits a single nucleotide away, making a read error possible. The library came from three nested PCR rounds adapted from ARM-PCR protocols. TCRdb passed the multiplex PCR reads through MiXCR, listing each CDR3 protein once. This sample has about 50,000 distinct CDR3 sequences, with 74% found just once. This record comes from a study of tumor and adjacent non-tumor tissue in lung cancer. In the study overall: Patients were aged roughly 31 to 76, approximately 11 men and about five women, stage I to III.

RNA was extracted from bulk tissue without any cell sorting. The normal lung tissue was taken more than 3 cm from the tumor edge. This CDR3 has 13 residues. V shed 5 bases and J shed 0 bases, with 10 bases lying between them. The germline V gene encodes CDR1 DFQATT and CDR2 SNEGSKA (reference sequence). This chain links TRBV20-1 with TRBJ1-1; D gene ambiguous. Material: distant non-tumor lung tissue. The receptor was derived from a woman aged 55 to 70 with non-small cell lung cancer. CDR3 sequence: CSASTLMNTEAFF. CDR3 DNA: TGCAGTGCTTCGACGCTCATGAACACTGAAGCTTTCTTT.